The clone carrying this T cell receptor (beta chain) was detected ten times or more. Its antigen remains unknown. None of the patients had undergone any treatment ahead of thyroid surgery. This sample is part of a study of metastatic and nonmetastatic thyroid tumors. TCRdb re-called clones via MiXCR from the PCR reads. This table has about 19,000 clones, roughly 23% appearing once. Study-wide results and caveats: According to reports, the diversity of TCR beta was significantly higher in malignant thyroid tumors than in benign nodules, and this held in both blood and tumor samples.

The CDR3 consists of 16 residues. Trimming took 7 bases from V and 3 from J, leaving 18 bases between them. Germline CDR1 and CDR2: KGHDR and SFDVKD. This sequence originates from a male donor with papillary thyroid cancer or a benign thyroid nodule (not recorded which). Some clones in this sample may be carry-over from other donors' samples. The sample consisted of tumor tissue. J is TRBJ2-1 and V is TRBV24-1; D may be TRBD2 (6 bases). The CDR3 protein is CATSPGDFSIYNEQFF. CDR3 coding DNA: TGTGCCACCAGCCCGGGGGACTTTTCTATCTACAATGAGCAGTTCTTC.